This entry features one T cell receptor beta chain sequence. Antigen specificity is unknown. On the basis of clinical symptoms, serum thyroxine and TRAb, thyroid ultrasound and orbital computed tomography, diagnoses were made. The source of the PBMCs was approximately 9.5 ml of fresh peripheral blood. This entry comes from a study of T cells in Graves' hyperthyroidism and ophthalmopathy. Study findings and constraints: Median prediction lead before ophthalmopathy onset was 5.5 to 7 months with the model. Most clonotypes expanded in the thyroid (above 0.001) were also present in blood.

Trimming shortened V by 6 bases and J by 6 bases, and 15 bases separated the two germline ends. This CDR3 comprises 14 residues. In germline, CDR1 is SNHLY, CDR2 FYNNEI. From RNA transcripts, TCR beta CDR3 regions were amplified. First-round RT-PCR targeting the TCR CDR3 was performed with the HTBI primer set. TCRdb redid the calling of the multiplex PCR reads with MiXCR, one entry per CDR3 protein. The profile covers some 360,000 distinct CDR3 sequences, with approximately 15% appearing a single time and more than 9.5% taken by the ten largest. Sequenced sample: blood. This chain uses TRBV2 with TRBJ1-5, with D maybe TRBD1 (5 bases). This clonotype was obtained from an older woman with Graves' hyperthyroidism. CDR3 sequence: CASRGPGMVQPQHF. DNA of the CDR3: TGTGCCAGCAGGGGTCCAGGGATGGTTCAGCCCCAGCATTTT.